This T cell receptor (beta chain) originates from a study of T and B cells in COVID-19 patients. Each TRB amplification used roughly 230-550 ng of genomic DNA from blood. With regard to this clonotype: As yet, its antigen is unknown. A read error may produce the germline difference seen at one junction end.

This CDR3 comprises 16 residues. Germline V CDR1 and CDR2: LNHNV, YYDKDF (reference sequence). Multiplex PCR with BIOMED2 TRB-A/B primer pools amplified TRB rearrangements. Using its own MiXCR run on the multiplex PCR reads, TCRdb lists one record per CDR3 protein. The sample shows roughly 10,000 distinct CDR3 sequences, approximately 35% of them seen only once. Overall study findings and caveats: Highly clonal in active COVID-19, TRB repertoires exceeded healthy-donor diversity and richness at recovery. Symptomatic-phase blood samples from mildly ill patients and early samples from severe cases were scarce.

The clonotype comes from a human donor with active COVID-19. The sequenced sample consisted of blood. The chain links TRBV15 to TRBJ1-3; a weak D match, TRBD1 (6 bases). CDR3 residues: CATKRGRPDSRNTIYF. The CDR3 nucleotides are TGTGCCACCAAGAGGGGGAGACCAGACTCTCGAAACACCATATATTTT.